This TCR beta chain was documented in a study of shared T cell receptors in the human thymus. Clones were sequenced by immunoSEQ multiplex PCR, and TCRdb holds only the in-frame ones, with some missing. This repertoire shows 700,000 or so clones, 70% to 90% found once; its top ten account for around 0.0099%. This CDR3 is built from 16 residues. Trimming shortened V by 0 bases and J by 2 bases, and 13 bases separated the two germline ends. The germline V gene has CDR1 SGHRS and CDR2 YFSETQ. These data also featured in a second study, about human thymus T cells.

The V gene is TRBV5-1, the J gene TRBJ2-3; a weak D match, TRBD2 (5 bases). Sample: thymocytes. The sequence came from a girl under three years old with a congenital heart defect. Here the CDR3 reads CASSLGGLALTDTQYF. The CDR3 DNA reads TGCGCCAGCAGCTTGGGAGGGCTAGCCCTCACAGATACGCAGTATTTT. The full variable domain, its missing parts supplied by reference TRBV5-1 and TRBJ2-3, is KAGVTQTPRYLIKTRGQQVTLSCSPISGHRSVSWYQQTPGQGLQFLFEYFSETQRNKGNFPGRFSGRQFSNSRSEMNVSTLELGDSALYLCASSLGGLALTDTQYFGPGTRLTVL.